This T cell receptor beta chain was observed in a study of blood T cells in healthy people across ages. Study-wide results and caveats: It was found that TCR beta diversity correlated strongly with the percentage of naive T cells. Possibly, changes in expanded clonotypes were confounded because donor CMV status was unknown.

This CDR3 has 12 residues. V lost 8 bases and J lost 8, with 15 bases in between. The germline CDR1 and CDR2 sequences are MNHEY and SVGEGT. Every donor contributed approximately 10 milliliters of peripheral blood by blood draw. About this clonotype: Its specificity is not known.

Next came a second PCR, run for about 6 to 12 cycles, which used a sample-barcoded 5' primer along with a J-beta primer mix. TCRdb re-derived calls from the 5' RACE reads in MiXCR, one entry per CDR3 protein. The repertoire holds over 950,000 distinct CDR3 sequences, with roughly 51% as singletons. This receptor was identified in a woman in her sixties or seventies in good health. The sequenced sample was blood. This chain connects TRBV6-2 or TRBV6-3 to TRBJ1-2, with no clear D. The chain's CDR3 is CASSGSSWGYTF. In DNA, the CDR3 is TGTGCCAGCTCTGGGAGTAGCTGGGGCTACACCTTC.